This TCR beta chain was documented in a study of breast tumors, draining lymph nodes, adjacent tissues. With V trimmed by 0 bases and J by 3 bases, 6 bases remained unmatched. Germline CDR1 and CDR2: DFQATT and SNEGSKA (reference sequence). The CDR3 length is 16 residues. Study conclusions and caveats: Data fit most tumor T cells coming from lymph node, expanding in tumor. Tumor T cell lymph node origin was a supported hypothesis, not proven. Tumors had less TCR diversity than lymph nodes, more than nontumor tissue.

On this clonotype itself: Its cognate antigen is unknown.

TCRdb analysed the multiplex PCR reads with MiXCR anew, one entry per CDR3 protein. Among 7,000 to 9,000 distinct CDR3 sequences listed, 65% to 80% were seen once. This sequence joins TRBV20-1 and TRBJ2-2; TRBD2 agrees at 8 bases. The sample comprised tumor-adjacent breast tissue. The TCR originated in a female donor with breast cancer. Some clones in this sample may be carry-over from other donors' samples. CDR3 loop: CSARDWSAGDTGELFF. The CDR3 coding sequence is TGCAGTGCTAGAGATTGGTCAGCGGGAGACACCGGGGAGCTGTTTTTT.